This TCR beta chain was sequenced during a study of T cells after yellow fever vaccination. Study conclusions and caveats: Bulk-population clonotypes that are abundant could appear as contaminants in FACS-sorted repertoires. Most clones from primary vaccination were detected again post-booster (roughly 96% CD4, roughly 90% CD8).

With 4 bases clipped from V and 3 bases from J, the junction kept 10 bases outside the gene matches. The CDR3 length is 17 residues. Germline V gene data show CDR1 as SGHTA and CDR2 as FQGTGA. This clonotype appeared many times. Its specificity is not known. Using its own MiXCR run on the 5' RACE reads, TCRdb lists one record per CDR3 protein. Of 100,000 to 150,000 distinct CDR3 sequences listed, around 15% are singletons. This TCR was sampled from a man between 18 and 29 years old who received the YFV17D yellow fever vaccine. The V call is TRBV7-3, the J call TRBJ2-2; 8 nucleotides agree with TRBD2. Sequences were derived from CD8+ T cells sorted from PBMCs, sampled 5 days after the yellow fever booster vaccination. The CDR3 DNA reads as TGTGCCAGCAGCTCCCATTCTATTAGCGGGGACACCGGGGAGCTGTTTTTT. Its translation: CASSSHSISGDTGELFF.